The clone carrying this T cell receptor beta chain was found a few times. Its specificity is not known. Germline V gene data show CDR1 as GTSNPN and CDR2 as SVGIG (reference sequence). V shed 0 bases and J 4 bases; nucleotides not matched to a gene: 5. CDR3 length: 14 residues. The data are from a study of early T cells in non-severe SARS-CoV-2 infection. Turning to the study itself: Sequenced bulk RNA came from whole blood that was unsorted, and chains were unpaired. General observations from the study: Matching against VDJdb likely underestimated virus-specific expansions, favoring anti-spike CD8.

Unique molecular identifier tags were affixed to discrete cDNA molecules. From the 5' RACE reads, TCRdb called clonotypes with MiXCR, one entry per CDR3 protein. In the table there are about 77,000 distinct CDR3 sequences, about 15% of which are singletons. Sequenced material: whole blood. The genes are TRBV30 and TRBJ2-7, with 8 bases identical to TRBD1. The receptor was isolated from an adult who was a healthcare worker with PCR-confirmed SARS-CoV-2 infection or an uninfected control (not recorded which). CDR3 in amino acids: CAWSVGRGLYEQYF. The CDR3 DNA is TGTGCCTGGAGTGTAGGCAGGGGGCTTTACGAGCAGTACTTC.